This T cell receptor (beta chain) is from a study of blood T cell repertoires in COVID-19. Participants' reported clinical history set cohort assignment. Source study methods: Nucleated cell counts were estimated from reference gene primer amplification. The assay was immunoSEQ multiplex PCR, and TCRdb's table has in-frame clones only and misses some. D and trimming come from the DNA, and the V and J calls and clone size come from that table. The sample yields about 240,000 clones, 80% to 90% seen once. With 6 bases clipped from V and 0 bases from J, the junction kept 14 bases outside the gene matches. Germline V gene data show CDR1 as LNHDA and CDR2 as SQIVND (reference sequence). The CDR3 length is 18 residues.

This TCR came from a woman in her 40s who had been exposed to COVID-19. This chain connects TRBV19 to TRBJ1-3; 7 nucleotides agree with TRBD1. Sequencing used PBMCs or T cells enriched from blood (not recorded which). In DNA form, the CDR3 reads TGTGCCAGTAGACCATGGAGGGGGCCCACTCTCTCTGGAAACACCATATATTTT. It is translated as CASRPWRGPTLSGNTIYF.